One and the same sample provided the 10 T cell receptor beta chains below, sequenced in a study of cytomegalovirus exposure and HLA in healthy donors (TCRdb year 2017). The library was built by means of the immunoSEQ multiplex PCR assay. For the multiplex PCR, a mixture combining 60 forward primers for TCR Vbeta segments and 13 reverse primers for TCR Jbeta segments was used. Entries here come from immuneACCESS through TCRdb and include only in-frame sequences with V and J called. Some clones fail to appear in such tables; in the studies checked, an unresolved V gene covers under half of the shortfall, and the cause of the remainder is unknown. The sample has around 77,000 clones on record. The biggest ten clones account for approximately 15% of the sample. Material: PBMCs. The receptors here all came from a man aged 45-65 years in good health and CMV-seropositive.

V is TRBV5-4 and J is TRBJ1-6, with TRBD1 matching 9 bases. V lost 4 bases to trimming and J lost 7 bases; unmatched junction nucleotides: 6. The germline V gene has CDR1 SGHNT and CDR2 YYREEE (reference sequence). The CDR3 runs 15 residues. CDR3 coding DNA: TGTGCCAGCAGCCCGAGCGGACAGGGGAATTCACCCCTCCACTTT. This translates into CASSPSGQGNSPLHF.

This chain connects TRBV9 to TRBJ1-2, with 10 bases that match TRBD1. The CDR3 length is 14 residues. J was trimmed by 4 bases and V by 5 bases; bases with no gene match: 5. CDR1 is SGDLS and CDR2 is YYNGEE in the germline V gene. The CDR3 loop reads CASRGTGESYGYTF. In DNA form, the CDR3 reads TGTGCCAGCAGGGGGACAGGGGAAAGCTATGGCTACACCTTC.

V usage is TRBV29-1 and J usage is TRBJ1-2; TRBD1 matches at 8 bases. The V segment lost 6 bases and the J segment 8 bases; nucleotides outside the gene matches: 14. Germline V gives CDR1 SQVTM, CDR2 ANQGSEA. The length of the CDR3 is 14 residues. The CDR3 nucleotides are TGCAGCGTGGCCCAGGGGGCGCAACGGGGGGGCTACACCTTC. This encodes CSVAQGAQRGGYTF.

The chain carries TRBV2 and TRBJ2-5, with TRBD1 matching 8 bases. This CDR3 is 14 amino acids long. V trimming: 7 bases; J trimming: 1 base; junction bases outside the gene matches: 5. The germline V gene encodes CDR1 SNHLY and CDR2 FYNNEI. The CDR3 loop is CASIRGQGQETQYF. CDR3 sequence (DNA): TGTGCCAGCATCAGAGGACAGGGCCAAGAGACCCAGTACTTC.

V is TRBV5-1 and J is TRBJ2-1; 7 nucleotides match TRBD2. CDR1 is SGHRS, CDR2 YFSETQ, per germline. The CDR3 runs 15 residues. V dropped 4 bases and J dropped 6; count of bases not matched to a gene: 10. DNA for the CDR3: TGCGCCAGCAGCCTTGGAGCGGGACCCCCCAATGAGCAGTTCTTC. It translates to CASSLGAGPPNEQFF.

This rearrangement joins TRBV6-1 to TRBJ2-5; 10 bases fit TRBD2. The DNA matches TRBJ2-7 better at its end, which makes the J call doubtful. CDR3 length equals 13 residues. Germline assignment: CDR1 MNHNS and CDR2 SASEGT. CDR3 coding DNA: TGTGCCAGTACACTAGCGGGGCAATACGAGCAGTACTTC. Translation: CASTLAGQYEQYF.

The rearrangement uses TRBV2 and TRBJ1-1, with a weak D call TRBD1 (5 bases). V lost 8 bases and J lost 2, with 18 bases in between. This CDR3 is built from 15 residues. Per germline, CDR1 SNHLY and CDR2 FYNNEI. The chain's CDR3 is CASSTGPGRNTEAFF. CDR3 in DNA: TGTGCCAGCTCCACGGGCCCAGGGCGAAACACTGAAGCTTTCTTT.

As DNA, the CDR3 is TGCGCCAGCAGCTTACAAAGGGCATCGGTAGCGGGAGGGCCTCGGAATGAGCAGTTCTTC. Protein sequence: CASSLQRASVAGGPRNEQFF. The J gene is TRBJ2-1, the V gene TRBV5-1; 11 bases are shared with TRBD2. Germline lookup yields CDR1 SGHRS and CDR2 YFSETQ. The V and J ends lost 2 bases and 7 bases, in that order; junction bases with no gene match: 20. This CDR3 has 20 amino acids.

The chain links TRBV15 to TRBJ2-5; D remains unclear. Germline-derived CDR1 and CDR2 are LNHNV and YYDKDF (reference sequence). V lost 3 bases and J 2 bases, leaving 10 bases between the germline ends. The length of the CDR3 is 14 residues. The CDR3 DNA is TGTGCCACCAGCAGTGTGAGTCGGCAAGAGACCCAGTACTTC. Translating gives CATSSVSRQETQYF.

The rearrangement links TRBV5-1 to TRBJ1-5; a weak D match, TRBD1 (5 bases). Deletions cut 4 bases from V and 2 bases from J, with 13 bases between. Germline V CDR1 and CDR2: SGHRS, YFSETQ. The CDR3 consists of 15 residues. DNA for the CDR3: TGCGCCAGCAGCCTCCGGGGAGGGGGCAATCAGCCCCAGCATTTT. As protein: CASSLRGGGNQPQHF.